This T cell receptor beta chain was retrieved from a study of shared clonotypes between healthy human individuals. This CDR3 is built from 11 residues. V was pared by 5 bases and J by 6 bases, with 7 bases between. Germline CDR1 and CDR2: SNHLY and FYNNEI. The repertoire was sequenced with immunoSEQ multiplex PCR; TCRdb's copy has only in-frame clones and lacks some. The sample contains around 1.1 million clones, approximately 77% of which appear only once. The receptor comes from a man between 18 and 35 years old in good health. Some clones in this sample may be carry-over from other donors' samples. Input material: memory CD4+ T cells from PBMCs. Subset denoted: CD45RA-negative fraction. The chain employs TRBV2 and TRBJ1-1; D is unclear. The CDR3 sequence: CASSYRAEAFF. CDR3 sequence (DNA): TGTGCCAGCAGTTATCGGGCTGAAGCTTTCTTT.